This entry is about one T cell receptor beta chain. This sample is part of a study of T-cell reconstitution after alpha-beta-depleted transplantation in children. V was clipped by 2 bases and J by 5 bases, with 9 bases between them. There are 12 residues in the CDR3. Germline CDR1 DFQATT, CDR2 SNEGSKA (reference sequence). Researchers prepared the TCRbeta library using unique molecular identifiers, the study reports. MiXCR, applied by TCRdb to the PCR reads, yields one record per CDR3 protein. The sample includes around 530,000 distinct CDR3 sequences, approximately 32% seen only once; the top ten take under 3%.

This clonotype was obtained from a human donor who donated a stem cell graft to a child with aplastic anemia. Sequenced here: PBMCs from the stem cell graft donor, sampled from the stem cell graft. The gene calls are TRBV20-1 and TRBJ1-2; tentatively, D is TRBD1 (5 bases). CDR3 DNA: TGCAGTGCTAGACCGGGACTGTATGGCTACACCTTC. It specifies CSARPGLYGYTF.